This T cell receptor (beta chain) is drawn from a study of T cell repertoires in cytomegalovirus infection. Study overall: Public TCR beta signatures marked donors with CMV infection and the matching HLA.

Trimming took 3 bases from V and 3 from J; bases not matched to a gene: 6. This CDR3 has 15 residues. Germline-derived CDR1 and CDR2 are MDHEN and SYDVKM. This clonotype was counted only a few times. One entry per CDR3 protein results from TCRdb running MiXCR on the reads. The sample holds a few hundred thousand distinct CDR3 sequences; over 7.5% are singletons and the top ten take about 4.5%. Sequenced sample: PBMCs. The TCR originated in a human donor in good health (CMV status not recorded). Some clones in this sample may be carry-over from other donors' samples. The rearrangement links TRBV28 to TRBJ1-1, with 8 bases fitting TRBD1. This chain's CDR3 is CASSLWQGAHTEAFF. The CDR3 DNA is TGTGCCAGCAGTTTGTGGCAGGGGGCTCACACTGAAGCTTTCTTT.